The 20 T cell receptor beta chains listed next were all sequenced from one sample in a study of post-analysis software for immune sequencing data (dated by TCRdb to the mid-2010s). The antigens of these receptors remain unknown. Broad study findings and their caveats: Significantly higher frequencies in patients than in controls were found for a few TRBV segments, including TRBV5-6, TRBV5-1 and TRBV20-1.

Library prep was done by PCR. The run used an Illumina HiSeq 2500. To reduce PCR and sequencing biases, unique molecular identifiers were built into the TCR beta cDNA libraries. TCRdb reran the public reads through fastp at Q25 and MiXCR, keeping productive beta chains. Under each unique CDR3 protein, matching rows form one entry showing the most common genes and DNA. This sample lists 500,000 to 600,000 distinct CDR3 sequences; 44% were detected once. The ten largest clonotypes hold 1.5% to 2% of the sample. The sequencing sample was made of blood. The receptors were sampled from a girl between 5 and 17 years old with multiple sclerosis.

In its sample, this clonotype was seen a few times. The chain has TRBV6-6 and TRBJ2-4, with D perhaps matching TRBD1 (6 bases). Germline values: CDR1 MNHNY, CDR2 SVGAGI (reference sequence). The CDR3 length is 12 residues. The germline V and J ends were trimmed by 8 bases and 6 bases, with 11 bases remaining between them. CDR3 DNA sequence: TGTGCCAGCGAAGCCAGGGGAAACATTCAGTACTTC. This codes for CASEARGNIQYF.

The chain is built from TRBV29-1 and TRBJ1-1, with TRBD1 as a possible D gene (5 bases). Germline CDR1 and CDR2: SQVTM and ANQGSEA. Trimming pared 1 base from V and 4 bases from J, leaving 13 bases between. The CDR3 spans 14 residues. In DNA, the CDR3 is TGCAGCGTTGAAGTTGGCGGTGGGGGCACTGAAGCTTTCTTT. Amino acid sequence: CSVEVGGGGTEAFF.

This clonotype was seen only a few times. The chain uses TRBV12-3 or TRBV12-4 and TRBJ2-5, with 7 bases identical to TRBD2. Losses at the gene ends were 8 bases for V and 0 bases for J; bases not matched to a gene: 3. The CDR3 has 13 residues. CDR3 sequence: CASRGTNQETQYF. The CDR3, as DNA: TGTGCCAGCCGGGGGACTAACCAAGAGACCCAGTACTTC.

This clonotype came up a few times. This sequence joins TRBV7-2 and TRBJ1-6; perhaps TRBD1 as D (5 bases). V was clipped by 3 bases and J by 3 bases, with 12 bases between them. CDR3 length equals 16 residues. CDR1 and CDR2 (germline): SGHTA, FQGNSA. CDR3 in amino acids: CASSLRRGFYNSPLHF. The CDR3 nucleotides are TGTGCCAGCAGCTTGCGGCGGGGCTTCTATAATTCACCCCTCCACTTT.

V usage is TRBV12-3 or TRBV12-4 and J usage is TRBJ1-5; TRBD1 might be the D (5 bases). V was clipped by 4 bases and J by 7 bases, with 17 bases between them. This CDR3 is 15 amino acids long. CDR3 sequence reads: CASSSWGGEYQPQHF. The CDR3 coding sequence is TGTGCCAGCAGTTCCTGGGGAGGGGAATACCAGCCCCAGCATTTT.

J is TRBJ2-7 and V is TRBV10-3; possible D gene TRBD2, 8 bases. The CDR3 spans 16 residues. Between the trimmed V and J ends, which lost 0 bases and 3 bases, there was a span of 15 bases. Germline values: CDR1 ENHRY, CDR2 SYGVKD. For the CDR3, the DNA is TGTGCCATCAGTGAGTCGACAGGGCTAGCGGGCTACGAGCAGTACTTC. It codes for CAISESTGLAGYEQYF.

In this sample, this clonotype turned up a few times. The chain combines TRBV7-2 with TRBJ1-2; a possible D gene is TRBD1 (6 bases). The CDR3 contains 14 residues. CDR1 is SGHTA and CDR2 is FQGNSA in the germline V gene. V lost 1 base to trimming and J lost 6 bases, with 12 bases between them. The CDR3 DNA reads TGTGCCAGCAGCTTAGGTCCGGGGGCTAATGGCTACACCTTC. Residues: CASSLGPGANGYTF. Full variable domain (missing parts from reference TRBV7-2 and TRBJ1-2): GAGVSQSPSNKVTEKGKDVELRCDPISGHTALYWYRQSLGQGLEFLIYFQGNSAPDKSGLPSDRFSAERTGGSVSTLTIQRTQQEDSAVYLCASSLGPGANGYTFGSGTRLTVV.

The chain couples TRBV29-1 to TRBJ2-7; TRBD1 matches 8 bases. CDR3 length: 15 residues. V gave up 6 bases and J gave up 2 bases; unmatched junction bases: 12. Germline V gene sequence: CDR1 SQVTM, CDR2 ANQGSEA. The CDR3 nucleotides are TGCAGCGTCCAGATTGGACAGGGATTTACCTACGAGCAGTACTTC. Translated: CSVQIGQGFTYEQYF.

The chain joins TRBV20-1 to TRBJ2-3, with 7 bases identical to TRBD2. CDR3 length equals 14 residues. CDR1 and CDR2 (germline): DFQATT, SNEGSKA (reference sequence). Unmatched junction bases numbered 9, after V lost 6 bases and J lost 3 bases. The CDR3 region has the DNA TGCAGTGCCAATAGCGGGTGGGAAACAGATACGCAGTATTTT. It encodes CSANSGWETDTQYF.

In this sample, this clonotype turned up a few times. The rearrangement uses TRBV13 and TRBJ2-3; D is perhaps TRBD1 or TRBD2 (5 bases each). The germline V and J ends were trimmed by 2 bases and 1 base, with 10 bases remaining between them. This CDR3 has 15 residues. Germline-derived CDR1 and CDR2 are PRHDT and FYEKMQ (reference sequence). The chain's CDR3 is CASSLPMGGTDTQYF. In DNA, the CDR3 is TGTGCCAGCAGCTTACCGATGGGGGGCACAGATACGCAGTATTTT.

This rearrangement joins TRBV15 to TRBJ2-3; tentative D call: TRBD2 (6 bases). This CDR3 spans 15 amino acids. Trimming left V 0 bases short and J 5 bases short, with 12 bases between. Germline loops: CDR1 LNHNV, CDR2 YYDKDF (reference sequence). The CDR3 DNA sequence: TGTGCCACCAGCAGAGAACCGGGGCGGGGAGATACGCAGTATTTT. It yields the protein CATSREPGRGDTQYF.

V usage is TRBV10-3 and J usage is TRBJ2-7; 8 bases map to TRBD1. After removal of 3 bases from V and 6 bases from J, the junction contained 13 bases not matched to a gene. CDR1 is ENHRY and CDR2 is SYGVKD in the germline V gene. The CDR3 runs to 16 residues. For the CDR3, the DNA is TGTGCCATCAGTGAATACTTGGACAGGACAGGGAGCGAGCAGTACTTC. It translates to CAISEYLDRTGSEQYF.

The rearrangement joins TRBV5-1 to TRBJ2-3; D not certain. Trimming took 4 bases from V and 5 from J, leaving 14 bases between them. Germline V gene lookup returns CDR1 SGHRS and CDR2 YFSETQ. The CDR3 is 14 amino acids. CDR3 coding DNA: TGCGCCAGCAGCCCCAGTGGTACCTTAGATACGCAGTATTTT. Protein product: CASSPSGTLDTQYF.

This sequence joins TRBV2 and TRBJ1-6; TRBD1 matches 8 bases. The J segment lost 0 bases and the V segment lost 4 bases, leaving 5 bases of the junction unmatched. The germline CDR1 and CDR2 sequences are SNHLY and FYNNEI. The CDR3 has 17 amino acids. The CDR3 region is CASSVIRGPSYNSPLHF. CDR3 coding DNA: TGTGCCAGCAGTGTCATCAGGGGGCCCTCCTATAATTCACCCCTCCACTTT.

This rearrangement joins TRBV4-1 to TRBJ1-2; 8 bases line up with TRBD1. The ends lost 3 bases at V and 2 bases at J; junction bases unmatched: 5. Looked up from germline, CDR1 is MGHRA and CDR2 is YSYEKL. The CDR3 consists of 15 residues. The CDR3 DNA reads TGCGCCAGCAGCCAGGGACAGGATACCAACTATGGCTACACCTTC. It specifies CASSQGQDTNYGYTF.

J is TRBJ2-3 and V is TRBV10-3; D is unresolved. Looked up from germline, CDR1 is ENHRY and CDR2 is SYGVKD. The CDR3 has 14 residues. V shed 2 bases and J shed 1 base, with 7 bases lying between them. CDR3 amino acids: CAISERARTDTQYF. DNA for the CDR3: TGTGCCATCAGTGAGCGGGCTCGCACAGATACGCAGTATTTT.

This clonotype has only a few counts. J is TRBJ2-3 and V is TRBV5-1, with 8 bases that match TRBD1. The CDR3 is made up of 15 amino acids. V dropped 6 bases and J dropped 8; count of bases not matched to a gene: 14. Germline-derived CDR1 and CDR2 are SGHRS and YFSETQ. The CDR3: CASTITPQQGVTQYF. CDR3 coding DNA: TGCGCCAGCACGATAACCCCCCAACAGGGGGTTACGCAGTATTTT. Together with reference TRBV5-1 and TRBJ2-3, the CDR3 gives the full variable domain: KAGVTQTPRYLIKTRGQQVTLSCSPISGHRSVSWYQQTPGQGLQFLFEYFSETQRNKGNFPGRFSGRQFSNSRSEMNVSTLELGDSALYLCASTITPQQGVTQYFGPGTRLTVL.

This clonotype was seen only a few times. CDR3 residues: CASRKGQGTYEQYF. The CDR3 DNA sequence: TGTGCCAGCAGGAAGGGCCAGGGTACCTACGAGCAGTACTTC. The rearrangement joins TRBV6-6 to TRBJ2-1, with a possible D match to TRBD1 (5 bases). The assigned J gene may be wrong: the sequence end matches TRBJ2-7 better. Germline V gives CDR1 MNHNY, CDR2 SVGAGI (reference sequence). This CDR3 is built from 14 residues.

The V call is TRBV4-2, the J call TRBJ2-1; the D is unclear. The CDR3 contains 16 residues. CDR1 is LGHNA and CDR2 is YNFKEQ in the germline V gene. The V end lost 0 bases, the J end lost 5 bases, and 14 bases lay between the germline ends. The CDR3 spells CASSQDKAGVNNEQFF. The CDR3 DNA reads TGTGCCAGCAGCCAAGATAAGGCTGGCGTAAACAATGAGCAGTTCTTC.

This chain uses TRBV3-1 with TRBJ1-4; D is uncertain. Looked up from germline, CDR1 is LGHDT and CDR2 is YNNKEL (reference sequence). Trimming took off 3 bases at V and 3 bases at J, with 20 bases between the two ends. This CDR3 has 18 residues. CDR3 sequence reads: CASSHPPLGDIPNEKLFF. Written as DNA, the CDR3 is TGTGCCAGCAGCCACCCTCCACTAGGAGACATCCCTAATGAAAAACTGTTTTTT.